Listed here are 24 T cell receptor beta chains from one sample, sequenced in a study of vaccination effects on CD4 cells after COVID-19. Sequencing was preceded by expansion of antigen-specific CD4+ T cells with viral peptide pools in the ViraFEST assay. Cells that had been cultured for nine to eleven days were the source of isolated CD4+ T cells. From March to December 2020, the person had a SARS-CoV-2 infection that was confirmed by PCR. Generated by immunoSEQ multiplex PCR, the TCRdb table keeps only in-frame clones and is missing some. The sample yields tens of thousands of clones, under 85% seen once. Their antigen targets remain unknown. The specimen was CD4+ T cells from PBMCs cultured with a peptide pool, collected before COVID-19 vaccination. The receptors derive from a human donor who had a prior SARS-CoV-2 infection.

This sequence joins TRBV28 and TRBJ2-1, with D possibly being TRBD1 (6 bases). Germline CDR1 reads MDHEN; CDR2 reads SYDVKM. V shed 0 bases and J shed 0 bases, with 21 bases lying between them. This CDR3 region has 20 residues. The CDR3 bases are TGTGCCAGCAGTTTATGGCAGGGGAGCCGCTCAGAGAGCTCCTACAATGAGCAGTTCTTC. It translates to CASSLWQGSRSESSYNEQFF.

The chain carries TRBV10-3 and TRBJ1-5, with D unresolved. Trimming stripped 3 bases from V and 5 bases from J, with 8 bases between. The CDR3 extends over 13 amino acids. Germline CDR1 ENHRY, CDR2 SYGVKD. The CDR3 region is CAISETKDQPQHF. The CDR3 DNA reads TGTGCCATCAGTGAAACAAAGGATCAGCCCCAGCATTTT.

CDR3 bases: TGTGCCAGCAGCGAAACACCCACCCATTCGAACACCGGGGAGCTGTTTTTT. Translating gives CASSETPTHSNTGELFF. This rearrangement joins TRBV5-6 to TRBJ2-2; D is uncertain. CDR3 length equals 17 residues. V was cut by 4 bases and J by 0 bases, with 16 bases left in between. Per germline, CDR1 SGHDT and CDR2 YYEEEE.

The chain couples TRBV6-5 to TRBJ2-7; tentative D call: TRBD2 (5 bases). The CDR3 has 14 residues. Germline CDR1 MNHEY, CDR2 SVGAGI. With 5 bases removed from V and 7 bases from J, the gap between germline ends came to 18 bases. CDR3 residues: CASSREAGRWEQYF. The CDR3 DNA is TGTGCCAGCAGTCGGGAAGCAGGTCGCTGGGAGCAGTACTTC.

The chain recombines TRBV6-2 or TRBV6-3 with TRBJ2-3; 15 nucleotides match TRBD2. Germline V gene data show CDR1 as MNHEY and CDR2 as SVGEGT. The CDR3 length is 16 residues. The trim removed 4 bases at V and 7 bases at J, leaving 6 bases unmatched. This CDR3 reads CASSLSGLAGGNTQYF. CDR3 coding DNA: TGTGCCAGCAGTTTATCGGGACTAGCGGGAGGAAATACGCAGTATTTT.

Only a few counts were recorded for this clone. J is TRBJ2-2 and V is TRBV15; 8 bases fit TRBD1. The germline CDR1 and CDR2 sequences are LNHNV and YYDKDF (reference sequence). The CDR3 totals 15 residues. V shed 0 bases, J shed 6 bases, and the junction held 3 bases outside the gene matches. Written as DNA, the CDR3 is TGTGCCACCAGCAGAGAACAGGGGGATGCCGGGGAGCTGTTTTTT. Translated, it gives CATSREQGDAGELFF.

The V gene is TRBV6-5, the J gene TRBJ2-2; 7 positions match TRBD2. Germline CDR1 reads MNHEY; CDR2 reads SVGAGI. The CDR3 extends over 16 amino acids. Trimming cost V 2 bases and J 2 bases; bases outside gene matches: 5. This CDR3 is CASSYTGTTNTGELFF. In DNA, the CDR3 is TGTGCCAGCAGTTACACCGGGACTACCAACACCGGGGAGCTGTTTTTT.

The rearrangement uses TRBV5-8 and TRBJ2-3; possible D gene TRBD2, 7 bases. CDR3 size: 15 residues. Germline V lookup: CDR1 SGHTS, CDR2 YDEGEE. Trimming stripped 1 base from V and 3 bases from J, with 12 bases between. The CDR3 DNA sequence: TGTGCCAGCAGCTTGATCGGGGGGCAAACAGATACGCAGTATTTT. Its translation is CASSLIGGQTDTQYF.

The genes are TRBV5-6 and TRBJ2-7; 8 positions agree with TRBD1. Germline V gene data show CDR1 as SGHDT and CDR2 as YYEEEE. This CDR3 comprises 14 residues. With 1 base clipped from V and 3 bases from J, the junction kept 3 bases outside the gene matches. The CDR3 here is CASSLIGQGYEQYF. The CDR3 DNA reads TGTGCCAGCAGCTTGATCGGACAGGGCTACGAGCAGTACTTC.

This clone was seen a handful of times. The V call is TRBV2, the J call TRBJ2-7; D is possibly TRBD2 (7 bases). Trimming cost V 6 bases and J 4 bases, with 16 bases left between them. The CDR3 has 14 residues. The germline V gene encodes CDR1 SNHLY and CDR2 FYNNEI. The CDR3 nucleotides are TGTGCCAGCAGGTTAGGGGGGGGGACATACGAGCAGTACTTC. This translates into CASRLGGGTYEQYF. The full variable domain, rest sourced from reference TRBV2 and TRBJ2-7, is EPEVTQTPSHQVTQMGQEVILRCVPISNHLYFYWYRQILGQKVEFLVSFYNNEISEKSEIFDDQFSVERPDGSNFTLKIRSTKLEDSAMYFCASRLGGGTYEQYFGPGTRLTVT.

This clone came up once. J is TRBJ1-2 and V is TRBV5-6; maybe TRBD1 (5 bases). CDR1 is SGHDT, CDR2 YYEEEE, per germline. The V end lost 6 bases, the J end lost 2 bases, and 11 bases lay between the germline ends. CDR3 length: 13 residues. CDR3 sequence reads: CASNRDENYGYTF. Here the CDR3 DNA reads TGTGCCAGCAATAGGGACGAAAACTATGGCTACACCTTC.

The rearrangement joins TRBV5-5 to TRBJ1-6; 8 bases line up with TRBD1. The CDR3 has 15 amino acids. V dropped 0 bases and J dropped 10; count of bases not matched to a gene: 6. Germline lookup yields CDR1 SGHKS and CDR2 YYEKEE (reference sequence). Written as DNA, the CDR3 is TGTGCCAGCAGCTTGGCCTGGGCAGGGGGCTCACCCCTCCACTTT. Its protein product is CASSLAWAGGSPLHF.

This chain links TRBV5-1 with TRBJ1-2; possible D gene TRBD1, 5 bases. The CDR3 runs 15 residues. Germline-derived CDR1 and CDR2 are SGHRS and YFSETQ. V was pared by 4 bases and J by 6 bases, with 19 bases between. The DNA of the CDR3 is TGCGCCAGCAGCGACTCAGGGACTAACGGGGATGGCTACACCTTC. It codes for CASSDSGTNGDGYTF.

This clone came up once. The genes are TRBV9 and TRBJ2-2; D might be TRBD2 (6 bases). This CDR3 comprises 16 residues. The ends were cut back, 4 bases at V and 6 bases at J, with 19 bases in the middle. CDR1 is SGDLS, CDR2 YYNGEE, per germline. The CDR3 nucleotides are TGTGCCAGCAGCCCCACCCGCCCGACTAGGCCCGGGGAGCTGTTTTTT. Its protein is CASSPTRPTRPGELFF.

This chain links TRBV14 with TRBJ2-1, with D possibly TRBD2 on 6 matching bases. The CDR3 runs 16 residues. Germline-derived CDR1 and CDR2 are SGHDN and FVKESK. Trimming removed 0 bases from V and 7 bases from J, with 16 bases in between. As DNA, the CDR3 is TGTGCCAGCAGCCAAGATTTACTAGCTGTTAGGAATGAGCAGTTCTTC. It codes for CASSQDLLAVRNEQFF.

The chain combines TRBV5-1 with TRBJ1-2; TRBD1 might be the D (5 bases). Germline V gene lookup returns CDR1 SGHRS and CDR2 YFSETQ. The germline V and J ends were trimmed by 1 base and 8 bases, with 15 bases remaining between them. The CDR3 loop spans 14 amino acids. The CDR3: CASSLSPGGAGYTF. The CDR3 DNA reads TGCGCCAGCAGCTTGTCACCTGGAGGGGCCGGCTACACCTTC.

The sample holds a few counts of this clone. The gene calls are TRBV12-3 or TRBV12-4 and TRBJ2-7, with 7 bases that match TRBD2. The CDR3 contains 11 residues. Trimming at V came to 8 bases and at J to 6 bases, leaving 4 bases not matched to a gene. The CDR3 here is CASGGESEQYF. CDR3 DNA sequence: TGTGCCAGCGGGGGGGAGTCCGAGCAGTACTTC.

V is TRBV20-1 and J is TRBJ2-3; D gene uncertain. This CDR3 region has 11 residues. Between the trimmed V and J ends, which lost 6 bases and 6 bases, there was a span of 10 bases. Germline CDR1 is DFQATT and CDR2 is SNEGSKA (reference sequence). The CDR3 region has the DNA TGCAGTGCCGGTGGGCCGGATACGCAGTATTTT. This sequence encodes CSAGGPDTQYF.

In regard to this clone: At one of its ends the junction is not consistent with the germline gene, which may arise from a read error. The V and J genes are TRBV19 and TRBJ1-5; no definite D call. The CDR3 covers 12 residues. Germline CDR1 and CDR2: LNHDA and SQIVND (reference sequence). CDR3 nucleotide sequence: TGCGCTGAAGGTCTTCCGCATCAGCCCCAGCATTTT. Translating it yields CAEGLPHQPQHF.

The chain combines TRBV6-2 or TRBV6-3 with TRBJ2-1, with TRBD2 matching 8 bases. CDR3 length: 17 amino acids. The J segment lost 0 bases and the V segment lost 6 bases, leaving 10 bases of the junction unmatched. Looked up from germline, CDR1 is MNHEY and CDR2 is SVGEGT. The CDR3 DNA reads as TGTGCCAGCAGCCGACGTCAAGCGGGAGTCTCCTACAATGAGCAGTTCTTC. Translation: CASSRRQAGVSYNEQFF.

The V and J genes are TRBV3-1 (or the pseudogene TRBV3-2) and TRBJ2-7, with D hard to call. V lost 3 bases to trimming and J lost 2 bases, with 5 bases between them. Germline V CDR1 and CDR2: LGHDT, YNNKEL (reference sequence). CDR3 size: 12 residues. This chain's CDR3 is CASSQLAYEQYF. In DNA form, the CDR3 reads TGTGCCAGCAGCCAGCTAGCCTACGAGCAGTACTTC.

This clone was detected only a few times. V usage is TRBV7-9 and J usage is TRBJ2-1, with D possibly TRBD2 on 5 matching bases. The V and J ends lost 2 bases and 8 bases respectively, with 16 bases between them. The germline gives CDR1 SEHNR, CDR2 FQNEAQ (reference sequence). The CDR3 is 15 amino acids. This CDR3 is CASSLSPASSYEQFF. CDR3 bases: TGTGCCAGCAGCTTATCTCCGGCTAGCAGCTATGAGCAGTTCTTC.

The V and J genes are TRBV5-4 and TRBJ2-7, with D possibly TRBD2 on 7 matching bases. V shed 3 bases and J shed 3 bases, with 19 bases lying between them. Germline loops: CDR1 SGHNT, CDR2 YYREEE (reference sequence). The CDR3 loop spans 16 amino acids. DNA of the CDR3: TGTGCCAGCAGCTCCTCGGGTGGGGGGGCCTTCTACGAGCAGTACTTC. This codes for CASSSSGGGAFYEQYF.

To note about this clone: One end of the junction varies from germline; a read error may be responsible. The J gene is TRBJ2-5, the V gene TRBV7-7; no definite D call. This CDR3 is 15 amino acids long. Germline V lookup: CDR1 SSHAT, CDR2 FNYEAQ (reference sequence). CDR3 in amino acids: CASSHSWGTGETQYF. CDR3 DNA: TGTGCTAGCAGCCATAGTTGGGGTACGGGAGAGACCCAGTACTTC.